Presented here are 23 T cell receptor beta chains from one specimen sequenced in a study of regulatory T cells in long-lasting Graves disease. The TCR beta library used iRepertoire HTBI primers with Arm-PCR amplification of CDR3. Via MiXCR, TCRdb re-called the multiplex PCR reads, giving one row per CDR3 protein. The sample carries a few hundred thousand distinct CDR3 sequences, roughly 10% recorded once. Time point in this sample: newly diagnosed GD, antithyroid drugs for less than 3 months. After RNA was extracted from PBMCs, the TCR library was made from it. These data are also associated with another study on T cells in Graves' hyperthyroidism and ophthalmopathy.

Sequencing used peripheral blood mononuclear cells (PBMCs), obtained at new diagnosis, from a patient treated with antithyroid drugs. The receptors shown here come from a woman younger than 35 with Graves disease.

This clonotype was recorded at least ten times. The V gene is TRBV10-1, the J gene TRBJ2-1; the D is unclear. The V gene's germline CDR1 is WNHNN and CDR2 SYGVQD (reference sequence). The CDR3 contains 11 residues. The V and J ends lost 6 bases and 7 bases respectively, with 7 bases between them. CDR3 coding DNA: TGCGCCAGCAGCCGAATAAATGAGCAGTTCTTC. This gives the protein CASSRINEQFF.

The gene calls are TRBV5-6 and TRBJ2-2; 12 bases map to TRBD2. Looked up from germline, CDR1 is SGHDT and CDR2 is YYEEEE. The CDR3 totals 17 residues. With V trimmed by 2 bases and J by 3 bases, 5 bases remained unmatched. The CDR3 region has the DNA TGTGCCAGCAGCTTCCTAGCGGGAGGGCTTTACACCGGGGAGCTGTTTTTT. It specifies CASSFLAGGLYTGELFF.

This clonotype appeared many times. The gene calls are TRBV20-1 and TRBJ2-7; no definite D call. Germline V gives CDR1 DFQATT, CDR2 SNEGSKA (reference sequence). The V gene lost 6 bases and the J gene lost 2 bases, with 14 bases spanning the gap. The CDR3 runs to 13 residues. The CDR3 loop reads CSADRKKAYEQYF. The CDR3 bases are TGCAGTGCAGATCGAAAGAAAGCCTACGAGCAGTACTTC.

This chain connects TRBV29-1 to TRBJ1-1; a possible D gene is TRBD1 (5 bases). CDR1 is SQVTM, CDR2 ANQGSEA, per germline. V lost 6 bases to trimming and J lost 3 bases, with 11 bases between them. The CDR3 loop spans 12 amino acids. CDR3 DNA sequence: TGCAGCGTCGAAAGGGGTGACACTGAAGCTTTCTTT. Residues: CSVERGDTEAFF.

Regarding this clonotype: It may be a read error: a sequence one base away is much more abundant. The chain recombines TRBV27 with TRBJ1-5, with 7 bases fitting TRBD1. CDR1 MNHEY and CDR2 SMNVEV come from the germline V gene (reference sequence). This CDR3 comprises 14 residues. CDR3 protein: CAGRRGTDNQPQHF. CDR3 coding DNA: TGTGCCGGCAGAAGGGGGACAGACAATCAGCCCCAGCATTTT.

This clonotype was detected ten times or more. Written as DNA, the CDR3 is TGTGCCAGCTCACCACCGGTGGGGGACCGGGATACGCAGTATTTT. Translated, it gives CASSPPVGDRDTQYF. The chain recombines TRBV18 with TRBJ2-3; either TRBD1 or TRBD2 may fit D (5 bases each). The germline V gene has CDR1 KGHSH and CDR2 LQKENI. CDR3 size: 15 residues. V was trimmed by 0 bases and J by 6 bases, leaving 13 bases between them.

Regarding this clonotype: A much larger clone differs by one base, so this may be a read error. The V gene is TRBV14, the J gene TRBJ1-1; the D is unclear. With 8 bases removed from V and 11 bases from J, the gap between germline ends came to 12 bases. This CDR3 is 10 amino acids long. Germline lookup yields CDR1 SGHDN and CDR2 FVKESK. The CDR3 loop reads CASGLTGAFF. DNA for the CDR3: TGTGCCAGCGGCCTTACCGGGGCTTTCTTT.

This clonotype has a count of ten or more. The chain is built from TRBV20-1 and TRBJ1-2; D remains ambiguous. Germline V gives CDR1 DFQATT, CDR2 SNEGSKA (reference sequence). The CDR3 has 11 residues. Between the trimmed V and J ends, which lost 6 bases and 8 bases, there was a span of 13 bases. CDR3: CSAEIGLGYTF. In nucleotides, the CDR3 is TGCAGTGCGGAGATCGGATTGGGCTACACCTTC.

Ten or more counts support this clonotype. This chain uses TRBV4-3 with TRBJ2-2, with a weak D call TRBD1 (6 bases). V lost 2 bases and J 6 bases, leaving 10 bases between the germline ends. The germline gives CDR1 LGHNA, CDR2 YSLEER. The CDR3 sequence is 14 residues long. The CDR3 bases are TGCGCCAGCAGCCAATACCAGGGGCCCGGGGAGCTGTTTTTT. This sequence encodes CASSQYQGPGELFF.

The chain joins TRBV29-1 to TRBJ2-1, with TRBD1 matching 7 bases. The germline V gene encodes CDR1 SQVTM and CDR2 ANQGSEA. The CDR3 has 17 amino acids. The V segment lost 7 bases and the J segment 2 bases; nucleotides outside the gene matches: 17. Here the CDR3 reads CSAPRQGATVPYNEQFF. As DNA, the CDR3 is TGCAGCGCTCCTAGACAGGGAGCCACAGTACCCTACAATGAGCAGTTCTTC.

This clonotype came up many times. V is TRBV5-5 and J is TRBJ2-7; D gene uncertain. Trimming left V 0 bases short and J 0 bases short, with 10 bases between. This CDR3 is built from 15 residues. In germline, CDR1 is SGHKS, CDR2 YYEKEE (reference sequence). The CDR3 here is CASSLGLENSYEQYF. The CDR3 nucleotides read TGTGCCAGCAGCTTGGGTTTGGAGAACTCCTACGAGCAGTACTTC.

There are many counts of this clonotype. The rearrangement uses TRBV5-5 and TRBJ2-3; D may be TRBD2 (5 bases). V dropped 0 bases and J dropped 5 bases, with 13 bases sitting between them. Germline CDR1 reads SGHKS; CDR2 reads YYEKEE (reference sequence). The CDR3 sequence is 15 residues long. The CDR3 loop reads CASSLAVGVEDTQYF. Written as DNA, the CDR3 is TGTGCCAGCAGCTTGGCTGTGGGAGTGGAAGATACGCAGTATTTT.

This clonotype was seen only a few times. The J gene is TRBJ1-4, the V gene TRBV4-1, with 7 bases that match TRBD1. The CDR3 has 14 residues. In germline, CDR1 is MGHRA, CDR2 YSYEKL. Trimming took 1 base from V and 10 from J; bases not matched to a gene: 6. DNA for the CDR3: TGCGCCAGCAGCCAAGGTTGGACAGGAGGAAAACTGTTTTTT. Translated, it gives CASSQGWTGGKLFF.

J is TRBJ2-5 and V is TRBV13; 7 bases are shared with TRBD1. The CDR3 covers 14 residues. J was trimmed by 5 bases and V by 4 bases; bases with no gene match: 7. Germline values: CDR1 PRHDT, CDR2 FYEKMQ (reference sequence). The CDR3: CASSSRRGMETQYF. CDR3 in DNA: TGTGCCAGCAGCTCCCGCAGGGGGATGGAGACCCAGTACTTC. Full variable domain (outside the CDR3, taken from reference TRBV13 and TRBJ2-5): AAGVIQSPRHLIKEKRETATLKCYPIPRHDTVYWYQQGPGQDPQFLISFYEKMQSDKGSIPDRFSAQQFSDYHSELNMSSLELGDSALYFCASSSRRGMETQYFGPGTRLLVL.

This sequence joins TRBV29-1 and TRBJ1-1; D might be TRBD1 (5 bases). The CDR3 covers 12 residues. V was trimmed by 3 bases and J by 5 bases, leaving 10 bases between them. Germline assignment: CDR1 SQVTM and CDR2 ANQGSEA. The CDR3 nucleotides read TGCAGCGTTGAGGGGCGAATTACTGAAGCTTTCTTT. Amino acid sequence: CSVEGRITEAFF.

This clonotype has ten or more counts. V usage is TRBV11-2 and J usage is TRBJ1-1, with a possible D match to TRBD1 (5 bases). Trimming pared 5 bases from V and 0 bases from J, leaving 10 bases between. Looked up from germline, CDR1 is SGHAT and CDR2 is FQNNGV. This CDR3 region has 14 residues. CDR3: CASSEWGMNTEAFF. The CDR3 bases are TGTGCCAGCAGCGAGTGGGGCATGAACACTGAAGCTTTCTTT.

This clonotype appeared once. This may arise from a read error, as a much more abundant clone is one base away. V is TRBV12-5 and J is TRBJ2-1, with D maybe TRBD2 (5 bases). Per the germline V gene, CDR1 is LGHNT and CDR2 is FRNRAP. The CDR3 is made up of 19 amino acids. The V and J ends lost 5 bases and 4 bases respectively, with 27 bases between them. The DNA of the CDR3 is TGTGCTAGTGGTCAGAATAAGCCTACCCTACTAGTGGGGTACAATGAGCAGTTCTTC. Protein: CASGQNKPTLLVGYNEQFF.

This clonotype was seen ten or more times. The chain couples TRBV7-3 to TRBJ2-2, with D uncertain. V lost 5 bases to trimming and J lost 1 base, with 5 bases between them. Germline assignment: CDR1 SGHTA and CDR2 FQGTGA. The CDR3 is 13 residues long. The CDR3: CASSQWNTGELFF. The DNA of the CDR3 is TGTGCCAGCAGCCAATGGAACACCGGGGAGCTGTTTTTT.

This clonotype has a single count. It differs at one base from a far larger clone, so likely a read error. The chain recombines TRBV6-1 with TRBJ2-5, with D perhaps matching TRBD1 (7 bases). This CDR3 has 15 residues. Trimming removed 3 bases at V and 11 bases at J, with 22 bases between. Germline lookup yields CDR1 MNHNS and CDR2 SASEGT. The CDR3 region has the DNA TGTGCCAGCAGTGAGCGCGCAGGGGGGTACAATGAGCAGTACTTC. This codes for CASSERAGGYNEQYF.

This clonotype was picked up many times. The chain combines TRBV28 with TRBJ2-1, with D unresolved. V lost 6 bases and J 0 bases, leaving 21 bases between the germline ends. Germline V lookup: CDR1 MDHEN, CDR2 SYDVKM. The CDR3 has 18 amino acids. The CDR3 coding sequence is TGTGCCAGCAGCCGAACCAACGTGGGCGTTAGCTCCTACAATGAGCAGTTCTTC. Translating gives CASSRTNVGVSSYNEQFF. Full variable domain (outside the CDR3, taken from reference TRBV28 and TRBJ2-1): DVKVTQSSRYLVKRTGEKVFLECVQDMDHENMFWYRQDPGLGLRLIYFSYDVKMKEKGDIPEGYSVSREKKERFSLILESASTNQTSMYLCASSRTNVGVSSYNEQFFGPGTRLTVL.

This clonotype has a handful of counts. The genes are TRBV4-3 and TRBJ1-5; D gene uncertain. The CDR3 runs to 17 residues. Germline assignment: CDR1 LGHNA and CDR2 YSLEER. The germline V and J ends were trimmed by 0 bases and 0 bases, with 12 bases remaining between them. CDR3 protein: CASSQELIAYSNQPQHF. The CDR3 nucleotides are TGCGCCAGCAGCCAAGAGCTTATTGCTTATAGCAATCAGCCCCAGCATTTT.

This clonotype was recorded at least ten times. V gene TRBV12-3 or TRBV12-4 combines with J gene TRBJ2-3, with D possibly being TRBD2 (6 bases). Trimming cost V 3 bases and J 5 bases, with 36 bases left between them. The CDR3 is 22 amino acids. The CDR3 DNA sequence: TGTGCCAGCAGTTTTGTGGGGGGACCGGGACCCGAGGTCTTGCGAAACAGAGATACGCAGTATTTT. It encodes CASSFVGGPGPEVLRNRDTQYF.

Many counts were recorded for this clonotype. The V and J genes are TRBV7-2 and TRBJ2-2; 12 nucleotides line up with TRBD1. The junction had 6 bases not matched to a gene; V was cut back by 1 base and J by 6 bases. This CDR3 comprises 17 residues. Germline lookup yields CDR1 SGHTA and CDR2 FQGNSA. The CDR3 sequence is CASSLGDRGLKAGELFF. CDR3 bases: TGTGCCAGCAGCTTAGGGGACAGGGGGCTCAAGGCCGGGGAGCTGTTTTTT.